This TCR beta chain was recorded in a study of shared clonotypes between healthy human individuals. The overall study: Per-donor plates numbered three CD4 naive, three CD4 memory, two CD8 naive and one CD8 memory.

Profiled with immunoSEQ multiplex PCR; TCRdb holds only in-frame clones, not every one. The repertoire holds over a million clones, with around 74% as singletons. Everyone who donated was a Caucasian adult who lived in Nashville, Tennessee. A CD45RA-negative memory subset and a CD45RA+ naive subset were separated from the CD4+ cells. This CDR3 comprises 16 residues. V was cut by 2 bases and J by 4 bases, with 15 bases left in between. Germline loops: CDR1 LNHNV, CDR2 YYDKDF (reference sequence). This clone appeared a single time. The V gene is TRBV15, the J gene TRBJ1-5; the D gene is possibly TRBD1 (6 bases). Sequencing was carried out using memory CD4+ T cells sorted from blood. The subset was: CD45RA-negative fraction. The sequence derives from a man in his late teens or twenties in good health. Written as DNA, the CDR3 is TGTGCCACCAGCAGATGGGACACAACCCCAAATCAGCCCCAGCATTTT. It specifies CATSRWDTTPNQPQHF. The variable domain in full, completed from reference TRBV15 and TRBJ1-5, reads DAMVIQNPRYQVTQFGKPVTLSCSQTLNHNVMYWYQQKSSQAPKLLFHYYDKDFNNEADTPDNFQSRRPNTSFCFLDIRSPGLGDTAMYLCATSRWDTTPNQPQHFGDGTRLSIL.